This T cell receptor beta chain was sequenced for a study of cytomegalovirus exposure and HLA in healthy donors. Germline V gene sequence: CDR1 LNHDA, CDR2 SQIVND (reference sequence). Trimming took off 5 bases at V and 12 bases at J, with 22 bases between the two ends. The CDR3 has 15 amino acids. PCR amplification relied on 60 Vbeta primers (plus 13 Jbeta primers). Clones were sequenced by immunoSEQ multiplex PCR, and TCRdb holds only the in-frame ones, with some missing. The table includes some 87,000 clones, nearly 70% detected once. This TCR derives from a woman aged 45-59 years in good health and CMV-seropositive. Sequencing input: PBMCs. The chain combines TRBV19 with TRBJ1-4, with D possibly matching TRBD1 (5 bases). The CDR3 protein is CASSPDTAGRGELFF. The DNA for the CDR3 is TGTGCCAGTAGTCCCGACACCGCCGGGCGGGGGGAACTGTTTTTT.